A selection of T cell receptor beta chains follows, all from one sample in a study of PD-1 blockade in classical Hodgkin lymphoma. Using immunoSEQ multiplex PCR, the repertoire was profiled, and TCRdb retains in-frame clones only, with some absent. The data show more than 90,000 clones, roughly 79% seen once. The sample here was peripheral blood mononuclear cells (PBMCs), taken before the second cycle of nivolumab. The source is a human donor with classical Hodgkin lymphoma. CDR3s include the opening cysteine and the closing phenylalanine or tryptophan. A D gene is named only where the DNA matches it firmly. Clone size is stated in some rows and not others, as once, few, many or a class when expanded.

CASNPVGPYRTDTQYF | TGTGCCAGCAACCCTGTGGGTCCATACCGCACAGATACGCAGTATTTT | NA | TRBV28 | few | TRBJ2-3
CASSEGGGNQPQHF | TGTGCCAGCAGTGAGGGGGGGGGCAATCAGCCCCAGCATTTT | NA | TRBV25-1 | NA | TRBJ1-5
CASSLRSGRHDEQFF | TGTGCCAGCAGCTTACGAAGCGGGAGGCATGATGAGCAGTTCTTC | TRBD2 | TRBV7-2 | NA | TRBJ2-1
CASGGRAAQRLQEQYF | TGTGCCAGTGGGGGCAGGGCCGCGCAGCGGCTGCAGGAGCAGTACTTC | NA | TRBV19 | NA | TRBJ2-7
CASTPPQMTGVPSNQPQHF | TGTGCCAGTACCCCTCCCCAAATGACAGGTGTCCCTAGCAATCAGCCCCAGCATTTT | NA | TRBV19 | NA | TRBJ1-5
CASSPYTTGKGVYEQYF | TGTGCCAGCAGTCCTTATACTACGGGGAAGGGGGTCTACGAGCAGTACTTC | NA | TRBV28 | few | TRBJ2-7
CASSAQGAGEQYF | TGTGCCAGCAGTGCCCAGGGGGCCGGCGAGCAGTACTTC | TRBD1 | TRBV6-1 | NA | TRBJ2-7
CASSVGTFIRNEQFF | TGTGCCAGCAGCGTCGGGACCTTTATTCGCAATGAGCAGTTCTTC | NA | TRBV25-1 | NA | TRBJ2-1
CASSFGTGEAFF | TGTGCCAGCAGCTTCGGGACAGGGGAAGCTTTCTTT | TRBD1 | TRBV5-5 | NA | TRBJ1-1
CASRIPGNTYNEQFF | TGTGCCAGCAGAATTCCAGGGAATACCTACAATGAGCAGTTCTTC | NA | TRBV2 | NA | TRBJ2-1
CASSLTDPYEQYF | TGTGCCAGCAGTTTAACAGATCCCTACGAGCAGTACTTC | NA | TRBV28 | once | TRBJ2-7
CASSQPGEYNEQFF | TGCGCCAGCAGCCAACCGGGGGAGTACAATGAGCAGTTCTTC | NA | TRBV4-1 | NA | TRBJ2-1
CASSFGGAGEETQYF | TGTGCCAGCAGCTTTGGGGGAGCGGGGGAGGAGACCCAGTACTTC | TRBD2 | TRBV5-8 | NA | TRBJ2-5
CASSIGGRRRLNQPQHF | TGTGCCAGTAGTATTGGTGGCCGACGGAGACTGAATCAGCCCCAGCATTTT | NA | TRBV19 | NA | TRBJ1-5
CASSAPDRSGNTIYF | TGTGCCAGCAGCGCCCCGGACAGAAGTGGAAACACCATATATTTT | NA | TRBV5-6 | NA | TRBJ1-3
CASSWRASTDTQYF | TGTGCCAGCAGTTGGCGCGCTAGCACAGATACGCAGTATTTT | NA | TRBV27 | many | TRBJ2-3
CASKWLAADTQYF | TGTGCCAGCAAGTGGCTAGCGGCAGATACGCAGTATTTT | TRBD2 | TRBV2 | NA | TRBJ2-3
CASSVAYRVLPTDTQYF | TGTGCCAGCAGCGTAGCCTACAGGGTTCTCCCGACAGATACGCAGTATTTT | NA | TRBV7-6 | once | TRBJ2-3
CASSLGGLTSGNTIYF | TGTGCCAGCAGCTTAGGGGGACTGACCTCTGGAAACACCATATATTTT | NA | TRBV7-8 | NA | TRBJ1-3
CASSFGLGETQYF | TGCGCCAGCAGCTTTGGACTTGGAGAGACCCAGTACTTC | NA | TRBV5-1 | NA | TRBJ2-5
CASSLARTSGSFNEQFF | TGTGCCAGCAGCTTAGCCAGGACTAGCGGGAGTTTCAATGAGCAGTTCTTC | TRBD2 | TRBV11-1 | NA | TRBJ2-1
CASSIVGANEKLFF | TGTGCCAGTAGTATTGTAGGGGCTAATGAAAAACTGTTTTTT | NA | TRBV19 | NA | TRBJ1-4
CASSERSLRGYTF | TGTGCCAGCAGTGAAAGGAGCCTCCGCGGCTACACCTTC | NA | TRBV6-1 | few | TRBJ1-2
CASSSGLAGATDTQYF | TGTGCCAGCAGCTCGGGACTAGCGGGGGCCACAGATACGCAGTATTTT | TRBD2 | TRBV5-4 | NA | TRBJ2-3
CSVGQDRGEQYF | TGCAGCGTTGGGCAGGATAGGGGCGAGCAGTACTTC | NA | TRBV29-1 | few | TRBJ2-7
CASSGHPNTEAFF | TGTGCCAGCAGTGGACACCCAAACACTGAAGCTTTCTTT | NA | TRBV7-2 | NA | TRBJ1-1
CASSFGTRGGELFF | TGTGCCAGCAGCTTCGGTACGCGAGGCGGGGAGCTGTTTTTT | NA | TRBV7-2 | NA | TRBJ2-2
CASSVALQGPQHF | TGTGCCAGCAGCGTAGCCTTACAGGGGCCCCAGCATTTT | NA | TRBV9 | NA | TRBJ1-5
CASSQGRGTKNIQYF | TGCGCCAGCAGCCAAGGCCGGGGGACCAAAAACATTCAGTACTTC | NA | TRBV4-3 | few | TRBJ2-4
CASYPEANTEAFF | TGTGCCAGCTACCCCGAGGCGAACACTGAAGCTTTCTTT | NA | TRBV2 | NA | TRBJ1-1
CASSQDAGQGIYEQYF | TGTGCCAGCAGCCAGGACGCGGGACAGGGTATCTACGAGCAGTACTTC | TRBD1 | TRBV4-2 | NA | TRBJ2-7
CAIRGTSGSGEQYF | TGTGCCATCAGGGGGACTAGCGGGAGCGGCGAGCAGTACTTC | TRBD2 | TRBV10-3 | NA | TRBJ2-7
CSASYNEQFF | TGCAGTGCTAGCTACAATGAGCAGTTCTTC | NA | TRBV20-1 | NA | TRBJ2-1
CAISPQGSNEKLFF | TGTGCCATCAGTCCACAGGGGTCTAATGAAAAACTGTTTTTT | TRBD1 | TRBV10-3 | NA | TRBJ1-4
CASSPGTASGEFF | TGTGCCAGCAGTCCGGGGACGGCCTCCGGGGAGTTCTTC | NA | TRBV6-6 | few | TRBJ2-1
CASSHPPGTSNEQFF | TGTGCCAGCAGTCACCCCCCCGGGACTAGCAATGAGCAGTTCTTC | TRBD2 | TRBV27 | NA | TRBJ2-1
CATRTSSYNEQFF | TGTGCCACCAGGACTAGCAGCTACAATGAGCAGTTCTTC | TRBD2 | TRBV15 | NA | TRBJ2-1
CASSLLGSNSYNEQFF | TGCGCCAGCAGCTTGTTAGGGTCTAACTCCTACAATGAGCAGTTCTTC | NA | TRBV5-1 | NA | TRBJ2-1
CASSPNRDTAYEQYF | TGTGCCAGCAGCCCAAACCGGGACACGGCTTACGAGCAGTACTTC | NA | TRBV6-5 | NA | TRBJ2-7
CASSLQGLVLSNQPQHF | TGTGCCAGCAGTCTACAGGGACTGGTTTTAAGCAATCAGCCCCAGCATTTT | NA | TRBV28 | NA | TRBJ1-5
CASSQVGGADGYTF | TGCGCCAGCAGCCAAGTGGGGGGGGCGGATGGCTACACCTTC | NA | TRBV4-3 | NA | TRBJ1-2
CASSETRDAQETQYF | TGTGCCAGCAGCGAGACCAGGGACGCGCAAGAGACCCAGTACTTC | NA | TRBV6-1 | NA | TRBJ2-5
CASSTWAGTRDTGYTF | TGTGCCAGTAGTACCTGGGCGGGGACAAGGGACACTGGCTACACCTTC | NA | TRBV19 | NA | TRBJ1-2
CASSDRGSTDTQYF | TGTGCCAGCAGTGACAGGGGGAGCACAGATACGCAGTATTTT | TRBD1 | TRBV25-1 | NA | TRBJ2-3
CASSKTSGQYQETQYF | TGTGCCAGTAGTAAGACTAGCGGGCAGTACCAAGAGACCCAGTACTTC | TRBD2 | TRBV19 | NA | TRBJ2-5
CASSQSPVTGELFF | TGCGCCAGCAGCCAATCCCCGGTCACCGGGGAGCTGTTTTTT | NA | TRBV4-1 | NA | TRBJ2-2
CASSLYSDYEQYF | TGTGCCAGCAGCTTATACTCCGATTACGAGCAGTACTTC | NA | TRBV11-3 | many | TRBJ2-7